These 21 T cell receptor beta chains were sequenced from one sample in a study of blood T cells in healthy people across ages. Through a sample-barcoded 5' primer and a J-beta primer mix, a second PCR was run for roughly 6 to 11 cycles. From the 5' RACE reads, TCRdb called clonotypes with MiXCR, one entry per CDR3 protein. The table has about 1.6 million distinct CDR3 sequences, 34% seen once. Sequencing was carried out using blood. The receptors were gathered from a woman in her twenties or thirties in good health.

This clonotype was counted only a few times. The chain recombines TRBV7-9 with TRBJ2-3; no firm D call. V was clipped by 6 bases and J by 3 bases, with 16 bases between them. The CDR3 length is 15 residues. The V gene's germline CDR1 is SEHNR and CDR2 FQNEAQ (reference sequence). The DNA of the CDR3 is TGTGCCAGCAGTCGTCTTGGGGTCACTACAGATACGCAGTATTTT. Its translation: CASSRLGVTTDTQYF.

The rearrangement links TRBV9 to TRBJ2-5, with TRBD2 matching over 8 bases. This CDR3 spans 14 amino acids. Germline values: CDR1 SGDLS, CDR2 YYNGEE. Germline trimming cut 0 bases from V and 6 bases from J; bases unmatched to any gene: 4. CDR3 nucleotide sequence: TGTGCCAGCAGCGTAGGGGGACTAGGAAAGACCCAGTACTTC. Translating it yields CASSVGGLGKTQYF.

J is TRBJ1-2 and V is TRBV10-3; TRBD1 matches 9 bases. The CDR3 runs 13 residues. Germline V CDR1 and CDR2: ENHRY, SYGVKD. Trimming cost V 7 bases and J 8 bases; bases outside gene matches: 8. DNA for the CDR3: TGTGCCATCAATTGGACAGGGGAAAGGGGCTACACCTTC. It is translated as CAINWTGERGYTF.

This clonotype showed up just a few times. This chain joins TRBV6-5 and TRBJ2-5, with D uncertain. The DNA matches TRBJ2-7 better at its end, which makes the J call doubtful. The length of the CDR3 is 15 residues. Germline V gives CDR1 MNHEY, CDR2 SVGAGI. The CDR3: CASSYGLGRTYEQYF. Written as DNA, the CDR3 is TGTGCCAGCAGTTACGGCTTGGGCAGGACCTACGAGCAGTACTTC.

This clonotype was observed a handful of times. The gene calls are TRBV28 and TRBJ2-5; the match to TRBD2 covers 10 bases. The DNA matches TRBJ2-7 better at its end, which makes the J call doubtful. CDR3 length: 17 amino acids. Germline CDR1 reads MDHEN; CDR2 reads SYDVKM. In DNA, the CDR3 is TGTGCCAGCAGTTTTAGAGCGGGAGGGTATCTAGGCTACGAGCAGTACTTC. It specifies CASSFRAGGYLGYEQYF.

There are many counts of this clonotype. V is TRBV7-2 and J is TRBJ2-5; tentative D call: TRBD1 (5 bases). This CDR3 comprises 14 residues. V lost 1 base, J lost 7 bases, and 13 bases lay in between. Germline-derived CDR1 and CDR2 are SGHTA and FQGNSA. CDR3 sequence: CASSLDAQGWTQYF. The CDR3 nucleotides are TGTGCCAGCAGCTTAGATGCGCAGGGTTGGACCCAGTACTTC.

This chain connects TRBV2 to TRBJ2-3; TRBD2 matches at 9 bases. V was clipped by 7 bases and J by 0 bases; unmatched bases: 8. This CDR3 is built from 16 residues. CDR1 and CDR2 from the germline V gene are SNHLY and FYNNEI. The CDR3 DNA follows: TGTGCCAGCAAGCTCCGACTAGCGGCTAGCACAGATACGCAGTATTTT. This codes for CASKLRLAASTDTQYF.

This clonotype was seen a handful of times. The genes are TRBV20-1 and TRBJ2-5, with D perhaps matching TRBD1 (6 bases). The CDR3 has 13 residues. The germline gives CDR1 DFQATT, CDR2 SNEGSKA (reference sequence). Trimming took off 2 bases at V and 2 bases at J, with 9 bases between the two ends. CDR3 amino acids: CSARRTEQETQYF. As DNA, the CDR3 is TGCAGTGCTAGACGGACAGAACAAGAGACCCAGTACTTC.

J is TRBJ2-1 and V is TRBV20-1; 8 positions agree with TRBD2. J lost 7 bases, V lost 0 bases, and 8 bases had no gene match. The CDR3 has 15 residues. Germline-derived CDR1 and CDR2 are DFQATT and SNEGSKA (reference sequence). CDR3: CSARDRAGVSNEQFF. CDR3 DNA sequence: TGCAGTGCTAGAGATCGAGCGGGAGTAAGTAATGAGCAGTTCTTC.

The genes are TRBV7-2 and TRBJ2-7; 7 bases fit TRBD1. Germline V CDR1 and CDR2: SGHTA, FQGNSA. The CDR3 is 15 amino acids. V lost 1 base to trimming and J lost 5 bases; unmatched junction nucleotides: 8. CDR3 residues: CASSLGLGGGNEQYF. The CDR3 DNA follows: TGTGCCAGCAGCTTAGGCTTAGGGGGCGGAAACGAGCAGTACTTC.

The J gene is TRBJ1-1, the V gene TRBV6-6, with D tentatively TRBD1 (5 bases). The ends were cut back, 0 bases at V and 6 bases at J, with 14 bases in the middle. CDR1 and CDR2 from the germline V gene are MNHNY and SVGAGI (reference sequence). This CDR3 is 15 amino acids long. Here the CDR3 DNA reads TGTGCCAGCAGTTACTCCCGTTACGGGGCCTCTGAAGCTTTCTTT. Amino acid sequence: CASSYSRYGASEAFF.

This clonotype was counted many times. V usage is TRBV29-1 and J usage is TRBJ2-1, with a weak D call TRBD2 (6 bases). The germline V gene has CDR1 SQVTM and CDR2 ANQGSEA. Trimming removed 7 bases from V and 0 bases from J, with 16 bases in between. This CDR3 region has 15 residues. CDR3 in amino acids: CSGRGVAASYNEQFF. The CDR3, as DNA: TGCAGCGGCCGAGGGGTAGCGGCCTCCTACAATGAGCAGTTCTTC.

CDR3: CASSRTSGEDNEQFF. The CDR3 nucleotides are TGTGCCAGCTCACGGACCAGCGGGGAGGACAATGAGCAGTTCTTC. This rearrangement joins TRBV7-3 to TRBJ2-1; 7 nucleotides line up with TRBD2. V gave up 8 bases and J gave up 5 bases; unmatched junction bases: 12. CDR3 length: 15 amino acids. CDR1 is SGHTA, CDR2 FQGTGA, per germline.

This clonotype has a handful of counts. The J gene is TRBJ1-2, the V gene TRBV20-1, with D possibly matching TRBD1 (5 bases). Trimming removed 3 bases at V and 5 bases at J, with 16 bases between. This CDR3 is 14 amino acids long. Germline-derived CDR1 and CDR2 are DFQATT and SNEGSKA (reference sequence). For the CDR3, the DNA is TGCAGTGCTAGGGAGGGTGACAGTCGGTATGGCTACACCTTC. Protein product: CSAREGDSRYGYTF.

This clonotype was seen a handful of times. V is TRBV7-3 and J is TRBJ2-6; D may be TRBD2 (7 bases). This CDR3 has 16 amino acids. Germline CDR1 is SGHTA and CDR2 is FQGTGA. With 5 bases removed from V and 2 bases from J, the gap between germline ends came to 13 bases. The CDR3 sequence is CASSLQGGAGANVLTF. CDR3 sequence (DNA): TGTGCCAGCAGCCTCCAAGGGGGGGCTGGGGCCAACGTCCTGACTTTC. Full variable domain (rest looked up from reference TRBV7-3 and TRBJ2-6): GAGVSQTPSNKVTEKGKYVELRCDPISGHTALYWYRQSLGQGPEFLIYFQGTGAADDSGLPNDRFFAVRPEGSVSTLKIQRTERGDSAVYLCASSLQGGAGANVLTFGAGSRLTVL.

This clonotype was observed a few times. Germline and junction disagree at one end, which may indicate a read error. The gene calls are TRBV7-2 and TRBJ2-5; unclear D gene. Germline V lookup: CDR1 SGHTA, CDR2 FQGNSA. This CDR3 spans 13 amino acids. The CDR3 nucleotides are TGTGCCAGCAGCCTGTTAAATCAAGGGACCCAGTACTTC. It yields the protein CASSLLNQGTQYF.

The CDR3 DNA reads as TGTGCCAGCAGTCCCACATCCCTTAGGACCCCTGAGGCCCAGTACTTC. It specifies CASSPTSLRTPEAQYF. This sequence joins TRBV27 and TRBJ2-5; D is undetermined. The ends were cut back, 5 bases at V and 9 bases at J, with 25 bases in the middle. Germline CDR1 and CDR2: MNHEY and SMNVEV (reference sequence). This CDR3 is built from 16 residues.

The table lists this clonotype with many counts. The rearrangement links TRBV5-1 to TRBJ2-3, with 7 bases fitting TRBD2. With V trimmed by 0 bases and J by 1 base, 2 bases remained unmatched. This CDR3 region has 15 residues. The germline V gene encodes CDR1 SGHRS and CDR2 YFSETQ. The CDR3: CASSLEAGGTDTQYF. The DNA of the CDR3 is TGCGCCAGCAGCTTGGAGGCGGGGGGCACAGATACGCAGTATTTT.

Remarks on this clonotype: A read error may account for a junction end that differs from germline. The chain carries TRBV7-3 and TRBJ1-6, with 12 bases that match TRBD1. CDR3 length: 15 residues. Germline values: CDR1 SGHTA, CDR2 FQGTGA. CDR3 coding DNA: TGTGCCAGCAGCCAAGGGACAGGGGGCACCTCACCCCGCCACTTT. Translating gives CASSQGTGGTSPRHF.

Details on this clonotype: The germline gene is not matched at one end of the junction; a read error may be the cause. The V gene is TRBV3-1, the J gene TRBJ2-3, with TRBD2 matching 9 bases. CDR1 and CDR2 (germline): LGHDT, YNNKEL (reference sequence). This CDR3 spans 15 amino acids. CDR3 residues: CARSQASGASDTQYF. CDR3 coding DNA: TGTGCCCGCAGCCAAGCTAGCGGGGCCTCAGATACGCAGTATTTT.

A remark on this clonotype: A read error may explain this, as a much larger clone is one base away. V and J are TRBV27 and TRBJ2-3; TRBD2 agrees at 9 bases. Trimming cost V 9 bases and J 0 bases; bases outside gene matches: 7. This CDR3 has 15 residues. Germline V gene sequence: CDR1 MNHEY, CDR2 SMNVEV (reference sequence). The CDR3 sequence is CARKKLAGSTDTQYF. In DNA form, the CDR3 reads TGTGCCAGAAAAAAACTAGCGGGTAGCACAGATACGCAGTATTTT.